A selection of T cell receptor beta chains follows, all from one sample in a study of graft-versus-host responses after intestinal transplantation. The table came from immunoSEQ multiplex PCR; TCRdb's copy has only in-frame clones and leaves some out. The profile shows about 24,000 clones, approximately 85% of them singletons. Sample: PBMCs, taken around 460 days after intestinal transplant. The receptor set was obtained from a human patient who received an intestinal transplant, so some T cells may come from the graft donor. The CDR3 runs from the conserved cysteine through the conserved F or W. Fields, in order: J gene, V gene, CDR3 length, D gene, clone size, CDR3 DNA, CDR3 protein. A D gene is named only where the DNA matches it firmly. For some rows the clone size is stated as once, few or many, or as a class when expanded; others skip it.

TRBJ1-1	TRBV6-1	11	-	-	TGTGCCATTCGGACGGAGACTGAAGCTTTCTTT	CAIRTETEAFF
TRBJ2-7	TRBV30	13	-	-	TGTGCCTGGAGCGAGGGCTACTCCTACGAGCAGTACTTC	CAWSEGYSYEQYF
TRBJ2-1	TRBV6-1	16	-	-	TGTGCCAGCAGTGAGGAAGCGGGTAGCTCCTACAATGAGCAGTTCTTC	CASSEEAGSSYNEQFF
TRBJ2-5	TRBV5-4	14	TRBD1	-	TGTGCCAGCAGCTCACAGGGGCCCCAAGAGACCCAGTACTTC	CASSSQGPQETQYF
TRBJ1-5	TRBV28	15	TRBD1	-	TGTGCCAGCAGTTCTTTCGGGACAGGCAATCAGCCCCAGCATTTT	CASSSFGTGNQPQHF
TRBJ2-7	TRBV15	15	TRBD1	-	TGTGCCACCAGCAGTCCTGGACAGGGCCCCTACGAGCAGTACTTC	CATSSPGQGPYEQYF
TRBJ2-2	TRBV11-3	15	-	-	TGTGCCAGCAGCTTAGGACTAACGAACACCGGGGAGCTGTTTTTT	CASSLGLTNTGELFF
TRBJ2-1	TRBV11-2	15	-	-	TGTGCCAGCAGCCGCGGGGGACAGCTTTACAATGAGCAGTTCTTC	CASSRGGQLYNEQFF
TRBJ2-7	TRBV6-5	14	-	-	TGTGCCAGCAGTCACCGTGCGAGATTCTACGAGCAGTACTTC	CASSHRARFYEQYF
TRBJ2-2	TRBV6-5	13	-	few	TGTGCCAGCAGAGATTCGAACACCGGGGAGCTGTTTTTT	CASRDSNTGELFF
TRBJ2-7	TRBV14	21	-	-	TGTGCCAGCAGCAGGCTTTTCAGGGGCCCACAGAGGGGAGTTGGCTCCTACGAGCAGTACTTC	CASSRLFRGPQRGVGSYEQYF
TRBJ2-4	TRBV6-1	12	-	-	TGTGCCAGCAGTGAACAGGGAAACATTCAGTACTTC	CASSEQGNIQYF
TRBJ2-3	TRBV5-1	15	TRBD1	-	TGCGCCAGCAGCTACCGACAGGGGGCTACAGATACGCAGTATTTT	CASSYRQGATDTQYF
TRBJ1-3	TRBV30	15	-	-	TGTGCCTGGAGTGTAGGTGCAGGCTCTGGAAACACCATATATTTT	CAWSVGAGSGNTIYF
TRBJ1-1	TRBV9	17	-	-	TGTGCCAGCAGCGTGGGTTTAGACAGACACATGAACACTGAAGCTTTCTTT	CASSVGLDRHMNTEAFF
TRBJ2-7	TRBV6-5	15	TRBD2	-	TGTGCCAGCAGCCGCGGACTAGCGAACTCCTACGAGCAGTACTTC	CASSRGLANSYEQYF
TRBJ1-5	TRBV30	12	-	-	TGTGCCTGGTCCGGGAGGGGTCAGCCCCAGCATTTT	CAWSGRGQPQHF
TRBJ2-2	TRBV11-3	16	TRBD2	few	TGTGCCAGCAGTGCCGGACTAGCGGGAGGCACCGGGGAGCTGTTTTTT	CASSAGLAGGTGELFF
TRBJ2-7	TRBV5-1	13	-	few	TGCGCCAGCAGCTTGCCCCATCCCTACGAGCAGTACTTC	CASSLPHPYEQYF
TRBJ2-5	TRBV28	15	-	-	TGTGCCAGCAGTTTATCCAGCCCCCCCCAAGAGACCCAGTACTTC	CASSLSSPPQETQYF
TRBJ2-3	TRBV6-5	13	-	-	TGTGCCAGCAGTTACTCCCCCCTGGATACGCAGTATTTT	CASSYSPLDTQYF
TRBJ1-6	TRBV6-5	15	TRBD1	-	TGTGCCAGCAGGCCTCCGGGACAGGGTAATTCACCCCTCCACTTT	CASRPPGQGNSPLHF
TRBJ2-7	TRBV28	14	-	-	TGTGCCGCCCGAGGCACGGTTCTTTCCTACGAGCAGTACTTC	CAARGTVLSYEQYF
TRBJ1-2	TRBV5-1	13	-	-	TGCGCCAGCAGCTTGACGGGGAGGGAAGGCTACACCTTC	CASSLTGREGYTF
TRBJ1-5	TRBV4-1	17	TRBD1	-	TGCGCCAGCAGCCGGGATTGGACAGGGGGCGGCAATCAGCCCCAGCATTTT	CASSRDWTGGGNQPQHF
TRBJ2-7	TRBV13	15	TRBD2	-	TGTGCCAGCAGCTTAGGCGGGAGGGCCGGGTCCGAGCAGTACTTC	CASSLGGRAGSEQYF
TRBJ2-5	TRBV7-2	13	-	few	TGTGCCAGCAGCTTACTGACGGCAGGGGCCCAGTACTTC	CASSLLTAGAQYF
TRBJ2-7	TRBV27	15	TRBD2	-	TGTGCCAGCAGTTTTAGCGGGAGGGCCTCTTACGAGCAGTACTTC	CASSFSGRASYEQYF
TRBJ2-3	TRBV28	15	TRBD2	-	TGTGCCAGCAGCCTCGGGACTAGCGGAGCAGATACGCAGTATTTT	CASSLGTSGADTQYF
TRBJ2-1	TRBV15	15	TRBD1	-	TGTGCCACCAGCCTTAACAGGGGGCGGGGTGATGAGCAGTTCTTC	CATSLNRGRGDEQFF
TRBJ2-5	TRBV5-1	15	-	-	TGCGCCAGCAGCTTGCTACGACAGGCGGGGGAGACCCAGTACTTC	CASSLLRQAGETQYF
TRBJ2-7	TRBV5-1	16	-	-	TGCGCCAGCAGCTTGTCCGGGGGCACCCTGGGGGACGAGCAGTACTTC	CASSLSGGTLGDEQYF
TRBJ1-1	TRBV5-4	15	-	-	TGTGCCAGCAGCTCGAGGACAAGCATGAACACTGAAGCTTTCTTT	CASSSRTSMNTEAFF
TRBJ2-6	TRBV5-1	18	-	-	TGCGCCAGCAGCTTAAGAAGAGACCCAAGTACCGGGGCCAACGTCCTGACTTTC	CASSLRRDPSTGANVLTF
TRBJ2-1	TRBV5-8	15	-	-	TGTGCCAGCAGCCCCAGGGGTCGTAGGGGCAATGAGCAGTTCTTC	CASSPRGRRGNEQFF
TRBJ1-2	TRBV29-1	13	-	-	TGCAGCGTCTTGGGGGGGGAGAACTATGGCTACACCTTC	CSVLGGENYGYTF
TRBJ2-1	TRBV5-8	15	TRBD1	once	TGTGCCAGCAGCCCCGGGACAGGGGGGAATAATGAGCAGTTCTTC	CASSPGTGGNNEQFF
TRBJ1-1	TRBV28	18	TRBD1	-	TGTGCCAGCAGTTTCGGACAGGTCTATTCAAGACCGTACACTGAAGCTTTCTTT	CASSFGQVYSRPYTEAFF
TRBJ2-3	TRBV5-1	17	TRBD2	-	TGCGCCAGCAGCTCGGGACTAGCGGGAGGAATCACAGATACGCAGTATTTT	CASSSGLAGGITDTQYF
TRBJ1-2	TRBV6-1	13	TRBD1	-	TGTGCCAGCAGGCGGACAGGGTTCGGTGGCTACACCTTC	CASRRTGFGGYTF
TRBJ1-5	TRBV9	13	TRBD1	-	TGTGCCAGCAGCGCAGGGGGCAGTCAGCCCCAGCATTTT	CASSAGGSQPQHF
TRBJ2-1	TRBV27	13	-	-	TGTGCCAGCAGTCTGGGTTCTTACAATGAGCAGTTCTTC	CASSLGSYNEQFF
TRBJ2-7	TRBV6-5	14	TRBD2	few	TGTGCCAGCAGTCGGACTAGCGGGAGCAGTGAGCAGTACTTC	CASSRTSGSSEQYF
TRBJ2-5	TRBV5-1	14	TRBD1	-	TGCGCCAGCAGCGGAGACAGGGTCGGTGAGACCCAGTACTTC	CASSGDRVGETQYF
TRBJ2-7	TRBV18	13	-	-	TGTGCCAGCTCACCGAGGGACTCCTACGAGCAGTACTTC	CASSPRDSYEQYF
TRBJ2-6	TRBV5-1	21	TRBD1	-	TGCGCCAGCAGCAGATTGCGCGCCTCCGGGACAGGGGGCTCTGGGGCCAACGTCCTGACTTTC	CASSRLRASGTGGSGANVLTF
TRBJ2-7	TRBV5-4	15	-	once	TGTGCCAGCAGCTTGGTTGGGACGGATAGCTACGAGCAGTACTTC	CASSLVGTDSYEQYF
TRBJ2-3	TRBV9	15	-	-	TGTGCCAGCAGCGTATACCACTTGGGCACAGATACGCAGTATTTT	CASSVYHLGTDTQYF
TRBJ2-2	TRBV2	13	-	few	TGTGCCAGCAGTATGGGGGAGATCGGGGAGCTGTTTTTT	CASSMGEIGELFF